A selection of T cell receptor beta chains follows, all from one sample in a study of control samples from healthy donors and cancer patients. Using immunoSEQ multiplex PCR, the repertoire was profiled, and TCRdb retains in-frame clones only, with some absent. The sample contains 130,000 to 150,000 clones, 90% to 95% of which appear only once. The specimen sequenced was PBMCs. The receptors here all came from a man in his sixties with colorectal cancer. The CDR3 runs from the conserved cysteine through the conserved F or W. A D gene is named only where the DNA matches it firmly. The size of a clone is reported for some rows only, either as once, few or many, or as a class for expanded clones.

J: TRBJ1-2; D: TRBD1; V: TRBV18; size: .; CDR3: CASSPDWTGAGGYTF; DNA: TGTGCCAGCTCACCAGACTGGACAGGGGCGGGAGGCTACACCTTC
J: TRBJ1-5; D: TRBD1; V: TRBV4-1; size: .; CDR3: CASSQVIGQGTWSNQPQHF; DNA: TGCGCCAGCAGCCAAGTAATTGGACAGGGGACCTGGAGCAATCAGCCCCAGCATTTT
J: TRBJ1-5; D: .; V: TRBV9; size: .; CDR3: CASSPGLRNQPQHF; DNA: TGTGCCAGCAGCCCGGGGCTACGCAATCAGCCCCAGCATTTT
J: TRBJ2-2; D: TRBD2; V: TRBV6-5; size: .; CDR3: CASSFSGTTGELFF; DNA: TGTGCCAGCAGTTTTAGCGGGACCACCGGGGAGCTGTTTTTT
J: TRBJ1-5; D: .; V: TRBV6-5; size: .; CDR3: CASTNSANSNQPQHF; DNA: TGTGCCAGCACGAACAGCGCAAATAGCAATCAGCCCCAGCATTTT
J: TRBJ1-3; D: .; V: TRBV11-2; size: .; CDR3: CASSLAGNTIYF; DNA: TGTGCCAGCAGCTTAGCTGGAAACACCATATATTTT
J: TRBJ1-2; D: .; V: TRBV2; size: .; CDR3: CASSERQGSYGYTF; DNA: TGTGCCAGCAGTGAAAGGCAGGGAAGCTATGGCTACACCTTC
J: TRBJ1-3; D: .; V: TRBV3-1/TRBV3-2; size: once; CDR3: CASSQFGDTIYF; DNA: TGTGCCAGCAGCCAATTCGGGGACACCATATATTTT
J: TRBJ1-1; D: TRBD1; V: TRBV7-9; size: .; CDR3: CASRDRGTGTEAFF; DNA: TGTGCCAGCAGGGACAGGGGGACGGGCACTGAAGCTTTCTTT
J: TRBJ2-7; D: .; V: TRBV6-6; size: .; CDR3: CATLTAPYEQYF; DNA: TGTGCCACCTTAACGGCCCCCTACGAGCAGTACTTC
J: TRBJ2-7; D: .; V: TRBV7-2; size: .; CDR3: CASSRTGSSYEQYF; DNA: TGTGCCAGCAGCCGTACGGGGAGCTCCTACGAGCAGTACTTC
J: TRBJ2-5; D: TRBD2; V: TRBV6-5; size: .; CDR3: CASSSAGGPGETQYF; DNA: TGTGCCAGCAGTTCCGCGGGGGGGCCGGGGGAGACCCAGTACTTC
J: TRBJ2-7; D: .; V: TRBV12-3/TRBV12-4; size: .; CDR3: CASSRINEQYF; DNA: TGTGCCAGCAGTCGTATCAACGAGCAGTACTTC
J: TRBJ2-7; D: TRBD2; V: TRBV7-2; size: .; CDR3: CASSSSGTSYEQYF; DNA: TGTGCCAGCAGCTCTAGCGGAACCTCCTACGAGCAGTACTTC
J: TRBJ1-6; D: .; V: TRBV19; size: .; CDR3: CASSPQTNPNSPLHF; DNA: TGTGCCAGTAGTCCCCAGACGAATCCTAATTCACCCCTCCACTTT
J: TRBJ2-3; D: .; V: TRBV4-3; size: once; CDR3: CASSQDGEDTQYF; DNA: TGCGCCAGCAGCCAAGATGGAGAGGATACGCAGTATTTT
J: TRBJ1-5; D: .; V: TRBV7-9; size: .; CDR3: CASSLVGRSDQPQHF; DNA: TGTGCCAGCAGCTTAGTAGGCCGTTCAGATCAGCCCCAGCATTTT
J: TRBJ2-7; D: TRBD2; V: TRBV7-2; size: .; CDR3: CASSLVTSGGASSYEQYF; DNA: TGTGCCAGCAGCTTAGTGACTAGCGGGGGGGCAAGCTCCTACGAGCAGTACTTC
J: TRBJ1-2; D: .; V: TRBV3-1/TRBV3-2; size: .; CDR3: CASSQFLEGGYTF; DNA: TGTGCCAGCAGCCAGTTCCTCGAGGGGGGCTACACCTTC
J: TRBJ2-1; D: .; V: TRBV18; size: .; CDR3: CASSPSGPPIPYYNEQFF; DNA: TGTGCCAGCTCACCAAGCGGGCCGCCGATTCCTTACTACAATGAGCAGTTCTTC
J: TRBJ1-5; D: .; V: TRBV6-1; size: .; CDR3: CASSDDRPAGNQPQHF; DNA: TGTGCCAGCAGTGATGACAGACCTGCCGGCAATCAGCCCCAGCATTTT
J: TRBJ1-3; D: .; V: TRBV30; size: .; CDR3: CAWSEFGTSGNTIYF; DNA: TGTGCCTGGAGTGAATTTGGGACCTCTGGAAACACCATATATTTT
J: TRBJ2-5; D: TRBD1; V: TRBV29-1; size: .; CDR3: CSFPRGDRGLQETQYF; DNA: TGCAGCTTCCCACGGGGAGACAGGGGCCTCCAAGAGACCCAGTACTTC
J: TRBJ1-2; D: .; V: TRBV6-1; size: .; CDR3: CASSETGGGSGYTF; DNA: TGTGCCAGCAGTGAAACTGGAGGGGGTAGTGGCTACACCTTC
J: TRBJ2-3; D: .; V: TRBV19; size: .; CDR3: CASSIGRPRKGDTQYF; DNA: TGTGCCAGTAGTATAGGGAGACCCCGGAAGGGGGATACGCAGTATTTT
J: TRBJ2-6; D: .; V: TRBV21-1; size: .; CDR3: CARPPADRANSRGANVLTF; DNA: TGTGCCAGACCCCCGGCAGACAGGGCGAACTCTCGTGGGGCCAACGTCCTGACTTTC
J: TRBJ1-6; D: TRBD1; V: TRBV19; size: .; CDR3: CASSPSTGNYNSPLHF; DNA: TGTGCCAGTAGTCCGTCGACAGGGAATTATAATTCACCCCTCCACTTT
J: TRBJ1-5; D: .; V: TRBV6-5; size: once; CDR3: CASSYLLGQPQHF; DNA: TGTGCCAGCAGTTACCTTTTGGGTCAGCCCCAGCATTTT
J: TRBJ1-4; D: .; V: TRBV6-6; size: .; CDR3: CAASAGTTNEKLFF; DNA: TGTGCCGCGAGTGCAGGGACAACTAATGAAAAACTGTTTTTT
J: TRBJ2-3; D: TRBD1; V: TRBV7-9; size: .; CDR3: CASSYRGRTDTQYF; DNA: TGTGCCAGCAGCTACAGGGGGCGCACAGATACGCAGTATTTT
J: TRBJ2-4; D: TRBD1; V: TRBV13; size: .; CDR3: CASSQGTGQIQYF; DNA: TGTGCCAGCAGCCAGGGGACAGGGCAAATTCAGTACTTC
J: TRBJ2-7; D: TRBD1; V: TRBV9; size: .; CDR3: CASSESDRGEQYF; DNA: TGTGCCAGCAGCGAATCAGACAGGGGGGAGCAGTACTTC
J: TRBJ1-2; D: .; V: TRBV29-1; size: .; CDR3: CSVEVVARAYGYTF; DNA: TGCAGCGTTGAAGTCGTGGCCAGGGCGTATGGCTACACCTTC
J: TRBJ1-2; D: .; V: TRBV9; size: .; CDR3: CASSVGTSNYGYTF; DNA: TGTGCCAGCAGCGTAGGAACATCTAACTATGGCTACACCTTC
J: TRBJ1-1; D: TRBD1; V: TRBV9; size: .; CDR3: CASSRSGTGMGGTEAFF; DNA: TGTGCCAGCAGCCGTTCCGGGACAGGCATGGGGGGCACTGAAGCTTTCTTT
J: TRBJ2-6; D: .; V: TRBV6-2/TRBV6-3; size: .; CDR3: CASSYYSQGSPGANVLTF; DNA: TGTGCCAGCAGTTACTACTCACAGGGCTCCCCGGGGGCCAACGTCCTGACTTTC
J: TRBJ2-7; D: .; V: TRBV30; size: .; CDR3: CAWSKPSYEQYF; DNA: TGTGCCTGGAGTAAGCCTAGCTACGAGCAGTACTTC
J: TRBJ2-1; D: TRBD2; V: TRBV14; size: .; CDR3: CASSQDGTGGPYNEQFF; DNA: TGTGCCAGCAGCCAAGATGGGACGGGGGGACCATACAATGAGCAGTTCTTC
J: TRBJ1-3; D: .; V: TRBV7-7; size: .; CDR3: CASSQGPDGSGNTIYF; DNA: TGTGCCAGCAGCCAGGGACCCGACGGCTCTGGAAACACCATATATTTT
J: TRBJ1-6; D: .; V: TRBV19; size: once; CDR3: CASSGGSPLHF; DNA: TGTGCCAGTTCCGGGGGGTCACCCCTCCACTTT
J: TRBJ1-2; D: TRBD1; V: TRBV27; size: .; CDR3: CASSLGTGVGYTF; DNA: TGTGCCAGCAGTTTGGGGACAGGGGTTGGCTACACCTTC
J: TRBJ1-1; D: TRBD1; V: TRBV4-3; size: .; CDR3: CASSQERMTGRGTEAFF; DNA: TGCGCCAGCAGCCAAGAACGAATGACAGGGAGGGGCACTGAAGCTTTCTTT
J: TRBJ1-1; D: .; V: TRBV28; size: .; CDR3: CATRLSNTEAFF; DNA: TGTGCCACCCGCCTTTCGAACACTGAAGCTTTCTTT
J: TRBJ1-1; D: .; V: TRBV3-1/TRBV3-2; size: .; CDR3: CASSLSPGGGTEAFF; DNA: TGTGCCAGCAGCCTAAGCCCAGGAGGAGGCACTGAAGCTTTCTTT
J: TRBJ1-2; D: TRBD1; V: TRBV7-2; size: once; CDR3: CASSWTGANGYTF; DNA: TGTGCCAGCAGCTGGACAGGGGCGAATGGCTACACCTTC
J: TRBJ1-1; D: TRBD1; V: TRBV19; size: .; CDR3: CASETGGTEAFF; DNA: TGTGCCAGTGAAACAGGGGGCACTGAAGCTTTCTTT
J: TRBJ2-7; D: TRBD2; V: TRBV7-9; size: .; CDR3: CASSPGGVYEQYF; DNA: TGTGCCAGCAGCCCCGGGGGGGTTTACGAGCAGTACTTC
J: TRBJ2-7; D: TRBD1; V: TRBV11-2; size: .; CDR3: CASRNYEGAMEYF; DNA: TGTGCCAGCAGAAATTATGAGGGGGCGATGGAGTACTTC
J: TRBJ1-1; D: .; V: TRBV19; size: .; CDR3: CASLPSGTANTEAFF; DNA: TGTGCCAGTCTCCCTTCCGGGACGGCGAACACTGAAGCTTTCTTT